The 20 T cell receptor beta chains below were found in one sample sequenced in a study of blood T cells in healthy people across ages. A second PCR, run for roughly 7 to 11 cycles, used a sample-barcoded 5' primer plus a J-beta primer mix. TCRdb redid the calling of the 5' RACE reads with MiXCR, one entry per CDR3 protein. The data contain approximately 810,000 distinct CDR3 sequences, approximately 35% of them singletons. Sequencing used blood. The receptors stem from a man aged 18-30 years in good health.

This clonotype occurred many times. J is TRBJ1-5 and V is TRBV5-1, with D possibly being TRBD1 (5 bases). Trimming stripped 0 bases from V and 6 bases from J, with 7 bases between. Germline V gene sequence: CDR1 SGHRS, CDR2 YFSETQ. There are 13 residues in the CDR3. The CDR3 here is CASSLEGTQPQHF. CDR3 nucleotide sequence: TGCGCCAGCAGCTTGGAAGGGACTCAGCCCCAGCATTTT.

In its sample, this clonotype was seen a few times. J is TRBJ1-6 and V is TRBV5-5; 11 nucleotides agree with TRBD1. The CDR3 covers 14 residues. The ends lost 10 bases at V and 7 bases at J; junction bases unmatched: 7. Germline V gives CDR1 SGHKS, CDR2 YYEKEE (reference sequence). CDR3 DNA sequence: TGTGCCGGAGGACAGGGGGCAAAGAATTCACCCCTCCACTTT. It specifies CAGGQGAKNSPLHF.

This clonotype was found a few times. The chain recombines TRBV7-9 with TRBJ2-3, with 8 bases fitting TRBD1. Germline trimming cut 7 bases from V and 1 base from J; bases unmatched to any gene: 10. From germline, CDR1 is SEHNR and CDR2 FQNEAQ (reference sequence). The CDR3 has 16 amino acids. This CDR3 is CASTISGGLGTDTQYF. Here the CDR3 DNA reads TGTGCCAGCACTATTTCAGGGGGCTTGGGCACAGATACGCAGTATTTT. Combining the CDR3 with reference TRBV7-9 and TRBJ2-3 gives the whole variable domain DTGVSQNPRHKITKRGQNVTFRCDPISEHNRLYWYRQTLGQGPEFLTYFQNEAQLEKSRLLSDRFSAERPKGSFSTLEIQRTEQGDSAMYLCASTISGGLGTDTQYFGPGTRLTVL.

As regards this clonotype: A read error may explain this, as a much larger clone is one base away. The J gene is TRBJ2-1, the V gene TRBV20-1; 11 positions match TRBD2. With 5 bases clipped from V and 5 bases from J, the junction kept 8 bases outside the gene matches. The CDR3 totals 15 residues. Germline lookup yields CDR1 DFQATT and CDR2 SNEGSKA (reference sequence). CDR3 in amino acids: CSARGTSGRDNEQFF. As DNA, the CDR3 is TGCAGTGCTCGGGGGACTAGCGGCCGAGACAATGAGCAGTTCTTC.

CDR3 protein: CSAAGVYYGYTF. CDR3 nucleotide sequence: TGCAGTGCCGCGGGAGTATACTATGGCTACACCTTC. The V gene is TRBV20-1, the J gene TRBJ1-2; D is undetermined. V lost 6 bases, J lost 3 bases, and 11 bases lay in between. The CDR3 spans 12 residues. The germline V gene encodes CDR1 DFQATT and CDR2 SNEGSKA (reference sequence).

Of note for this clonotype: The junction does not match germline at one end; this may be a read error. CDR3 nucleotides: TGTGCCAGCAGGGAAGACAGGTTCTCCCACGAGCAGTACTTC. This translates into CASREDRFSHEQYF. The V call is TRBV3-1, the J call TRBJ2-5, with a weak D call TRBD1 (6 bases). TRBJ2-7 matches the DNA end more closely, so the J call is doubtful. Germline V lookup: CDR1 LGHDT, CDR2 YNNKEL (reference sequence). This CDR3 is built from 14 residues.

This clonotype was observed a few times. The V gene is TRBV18, the J gene TRBJ2-3; tentative D call: TRBD2 (5 bases). CDR3 size: 16 residues. The germline V gene encodes CDR1 KGHSH and CDR2 LQKENI. Trimming took 0 bases from V and 1 from J, leaving 11 bases between them. The CDR3 DNA follows: TGTGCCAGCTCACCACCGACTAACGATCGCACAGATACGCAGTATTTT. This sequence encodes CASSPPTNDRTDTQYF.

The rearrangement joins TRBV4-1 to TRBJ2-3; 15 bases map to TRBD2. The CDR3 extends over 21 amino acids. Germline V lookup: CDR1 MGHRA, CDR2 YSYEKL. J gave up 4 bases and V 0 bases, and 14 bases lay outside the gene matches. For the CDR3, the DNA is TGCGCCAGCAGCCAAGAAGCTTTGCGGACTAGCGGGGGGGCCGAGGCAGATACGCAGTATTTT. Its protein is CASSQEALRTSGGAEADTQYF.

The chain combines TRBV20-1 with TRBJ2-1; 12 positions match TRBD2. The ends lost 5 bases at V and 13 bases at J; junction bases unmatched: 15. Germline loops: CDR1 DFQATT, CDR2 SNEGSKA (reference sequence). The CDR3 is 15 residues long. CDR3 coding DNA: TGCAGTGCTTCAGGACTAGCGGGGAGGGAAGAGACCCAGTTCTTC. The encoded protein is CSASGLAGREETQFF.

The chain combines TRBV7-2 with TRBJ2-7; maybe TRBD1 (6 bases). CDR3 length equals 16 residues. The ends were cut back, 5 bases at V and 7 bases at J, with 24 bases in the middle. The germline CDR1 and CDR2 sequences are SGHTA and FQGNSA. The CDR3 DNA reads as TGTGCCAGCAGCCCAGAAGGGGGACAAGTTCTGACTGAGCAGTACTTC. The encoded protein is CASSPEGGQVLTEQYF.

This clonotype was counted only a few times. A read error is possible here, since a much larger clone lies one base away. The V and J genes are TRBV29-1 and TRBJ2-7, with 10 bases that match TRBD1. Germline assignment: CDR1 SQVTM and CDR2 ANQGSEA. The junction had 8 bases not matched to a gene; V was cut back by 5 bases and J by 7 bases. CDR3 length: 13 amino acids. The CDR3, as DNA: TGCAGCGTTACACTGACAGGGGGCGATGAGCAGTACTTC. Translation: CSVTLTGGDEQYF.

V and J are TRBV4-3 and TRBJ1-1, with a tentative D call TRBD1 (5 bases). The V end was cut by 1 base, the J end by 7 bases, with 7 bases between. This CDR3 region has 12 residues. CDR1 LGHNA and CDR2 YSLEER come from the germline V gene. CDR3 amino acids: CASSQGRDEAFF. CDR3 nucleotide sequence: TGCGCCAGCAGCCAAGGCAGGGATGAAGCTTTCTTT.

This clonotype was observed a few times. The chain joins TRBV7-2 to TRBJ1-1, with D unresolved. Per the germline V gene, CDR1 is SGHTA and CDR2 is FQGNSA. This CDR3 has 13 residues. The V gene lost 2 bases and the J gene lost 4 bases, with 8 bases spanning the gap. The CDR3 spells CASSLPASTEAFF. The CDR3 region has the DNA TGTGCCAGCAGCTTACCGGCCAGCACTGAAGCTTTCTTT.

The chain joins TRBV5-1 to TRBJ2-1, with a possible D match to TRBD1 (5 bases). Near its end, the DNA agrees better with TRBJ2-7, so the J call may be wrong. Germline CDR1 and CDR2: SGHRS and YFSETQ. The CDR3 loop spans 14 amino acids. The CDR3 protein is CASSVGPDSNEQYF. In DNA form, the CDR3 reads TGCGCCAGCAGCGTGGGTCCAGACAGCAATGAGCAGTACTTC.

This clonotype occurred a few times. This chain connects TRBV7-3 to TRBJ2-3; 10 bases align to TRBD1. Germline V gene sequence: CDR1 SGHTA, CDR2 FQGTGA. V lost 5 bases and J lost 7; bases outside the gene matches: 9. The CDR3 consists of 15 residues. The CDR3 sequence: CASSLGQGEGNTQYF. The CDR3 nucleotides are TGTGCCAGCAGCCTTGGACAGGGGGAGGGGAATACGCAGTATTTT.

The gene calls are TRBV4-1 and TRBJ1-4, with TRBD1 as a possible D gene (6 bases). Germline CDR1 and CDR2: MGHRA and YSYEKL. V lost 6 bases and J 4 bases, leaving 15 bases between the germline ends. The CDR3 loop spans 15 amino acids. The CDR3 here is CASSPPGTHNEKLFF. CDR3 sequence (DNA): TGCGCCAGCAGTCCCCCCGGGACACATAATGAAAAACTGTTTTTT.

This clonotype was observed a handful of times. This chain links TRBV4-1 with TRBJ2-3; D remains unclear. Germline loops: CDR1 MGHRA, CDR2 YSYEKL. The CDR3 is 13 residues long. The V end was cut by 8 bases, the J end by 1 base, with 10 bases between. The chain's CDR3 is CASQMQGTDTQYF. CDR3 in DNA: TGCGCCAGCCAGATGCAGGGCACAGATACGCAGTATTTT.

J is TRBJ2-5 and V is TRBV13; 7 bases are shared with TRBD2. V trimming: 5 bases; J trimming: 4 bases; junction bases outside the gene matches: 7. CDR3 length: 14 residues. Germline V gene data show CDR1 as PRHDT and CDR2 as FYEKMQ (reference sequence). The CDR3 is CASSLERDRETQYF. The CDR3 DNA reads TGTGCCAGCAGCCTTGAGCGGGATAGAGAGACCCAGTACTTC.

Only a few counts were recorded for this clonotype. The V and J genes are TRBV5-4 and TRBJ2-3, with D perhaps TRBD1 (6 bases). This CDR3 region has 16 residues. V was trimmed by 4 bases and J by 0 bases, leaving 15 bases between them. CDR1 is SGHNT and CDR2 is YYREEE in the germline V gene (reference sequence). This chain's CDR3 is CASSADSQSSTDTQYF. Here the CDR3 DNA reads TGTGCCAGCAGCGCGGACAGTCAAAGTAGCACAGATACGCAGTATTTT.

The J gene is TRBJ1-2, the V gene TRBV14, with D uncertain. This CDR3 has 14 residues. V was pared by 4 bases and J by 4 bases, with 13 bases between. Looked up from germline, CDR1 is SGHDN and CDR2 is FVKESK. Here the CDR3 reads CASSPSGRLYGYTF. The DNA for the CDR3 is TGTGCCAGCAGCCCCTCTGGACGACTCTATGGCTACACCTTC.